The sequence of this T cell receptor beta chain was determined in a study of Ad26.COV2.S vaccination and SARS-CoV-2 variants. The wider study: COV1001, an Ad26.COV2.S trial, supplied this vaccine-arm donor. The study gave Ad26.COV2.S intramuscularly, once or twice 56 days apart.

The germline V gene has CDR1 SQVTM and CDR2 ANQGSEA. The CDR3 runs to 13 residues. The V segment lost 7 bases and the J segment 3 bases; nucleotides outside the gene matches: 6. Clones were read by immunoSEQ multiplex PCR, and TCRdb kept only the in-frame ones, dropping some. The data contain more than 300,000 clones, about 82% of them singletons. Points on this clone: Its antigen is still unknown.

Study findings and constraints: Substantial breadth in spike-specific CD8+ and CD4+ T cell responses was reportedly seen after vaccination.

Treatment reported: roughly 20 received Ad26.COV2.S at low or high dose, single or two shots; several received placebo; per-sample allocation not given. Sampling took place 63 days after the first vaccine or placebo injection. An Ad26 vector was used to express Wuhan-strain SARS-CoV-2 spike as the vaccine. The chain links TRBV29-1 to TRBJ1-5, with 7 positions matching TRBD1. This TCR was recovered from a person between 18 and 60 years old who received the Ad26.COV2.S COVID-19 vaccine or a placebo. The material sequenced was peripheral blood, taken in a trial of Ad26.COV2.S vaccine versus placebo. The CDR3 bases are TGCAGCGCAGCAGGGGGAGCCAATCAGCCCCAGCATTTT. Its protein product is CSAAGGANQPQHF.